The clone carrying this T cell receptor beta chain was observed a few times. CDR3 length equals 19 residues. V trimming: 3 bases; J trimming: 3 bases; junction bases outside the gene matches: 14. Germline loops: CDR1 SGDLS, CDR2 YYNGEE. This record comes from a study of a mutant IDH1 vaccine in newly diagnosed glioma. As for the study in general: Pretreatment consisted of radiotherapy, temozolomide, or both, with most receiving both.

Libraries were prepared by immunoSEQ multiplex PCR; TCRdb keeps only in-frame clonotypes and omits some of them. The table records some 50,000 clones, just over 85% of them present only once. The time point here: baseline, week 1 (first vaccination visit). Stated treatment: pre-vaccination baseline after standard-of-care therapy. The chain is built from TRBV9 and TRBJ1-4, with 10 bases that match TRBD1. Sequenced here: PBMCs, sampled from a glioma patient treated with radiotherapy, temozolomide or both. The TCR comes from a man aged 35 to 55 with glioma. The CDR3 sequence is CASSAAGTGVLVPNEKLFF. Written as DNA, the CDR3 is TGTGCCAGCAGCGCAGCCGGGACAGGGGTTTTAGTGCCTAATGAAAAACTGTTTTTT.